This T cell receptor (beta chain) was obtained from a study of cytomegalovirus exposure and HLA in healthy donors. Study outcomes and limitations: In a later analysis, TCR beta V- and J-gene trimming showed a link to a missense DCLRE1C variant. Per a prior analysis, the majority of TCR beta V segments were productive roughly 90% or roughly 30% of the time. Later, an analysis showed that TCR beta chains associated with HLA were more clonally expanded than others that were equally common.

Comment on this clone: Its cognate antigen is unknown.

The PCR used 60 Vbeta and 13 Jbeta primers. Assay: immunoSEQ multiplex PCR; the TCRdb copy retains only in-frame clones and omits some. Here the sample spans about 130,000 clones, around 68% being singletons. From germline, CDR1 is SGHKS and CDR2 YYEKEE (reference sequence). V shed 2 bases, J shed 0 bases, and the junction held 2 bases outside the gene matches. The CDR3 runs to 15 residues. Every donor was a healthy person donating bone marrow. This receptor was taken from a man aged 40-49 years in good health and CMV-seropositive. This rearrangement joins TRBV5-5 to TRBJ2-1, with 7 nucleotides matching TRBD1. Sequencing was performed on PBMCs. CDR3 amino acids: CASSLRDSSYNEQFF. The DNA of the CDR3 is TGTGCCAGCAGCTTAAGGGACAGCTCCTACAATGAGCAGTTCTTC.